The text below deals with one TCR beta chain. The table came from immunoSEQ multiplex PCR; TCRdb's copy has only in-frame clones and leaves some out. Of some 290,000 clones in the sample, less than 90% are singletons; the top ten hold over 4.5%. This entry is derived from a study of blood T cell repertoires in COVID-19. Study context: Specimens from acute and convalescent COVID-19 originated in the United States, Italy and Spain.

Sequenced sample: peripheral blood. The sequence derives from a man in his 60s who had recovered from COVID-19.

This chain's CDR3 is CAISESGGYTDTQYF. For the CDR3, the DNA is TGTGCCATCAGTGAGAGCGGGGGGTACACAGATACGCAGTATTTT. The rearrangement joins TRBV10-3 to TRBJ2-3; TRBD2 aligns across 9 bases. The germline gives CDR1 ENHRY, CDR2 SYGVKD. V dropped 2 bases and J dropped 2; count of bases not matched to a gene: 2. The CDR3 is 15 amino acids.